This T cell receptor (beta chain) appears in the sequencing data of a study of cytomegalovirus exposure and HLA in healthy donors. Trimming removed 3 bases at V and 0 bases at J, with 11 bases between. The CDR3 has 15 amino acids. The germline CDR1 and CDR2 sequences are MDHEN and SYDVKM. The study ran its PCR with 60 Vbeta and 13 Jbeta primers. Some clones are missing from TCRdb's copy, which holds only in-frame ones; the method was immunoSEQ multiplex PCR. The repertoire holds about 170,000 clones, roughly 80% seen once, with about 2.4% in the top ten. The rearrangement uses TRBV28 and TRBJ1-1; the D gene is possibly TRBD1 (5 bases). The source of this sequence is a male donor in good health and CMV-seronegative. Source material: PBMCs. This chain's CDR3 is CASSFGGAMNTEAFF. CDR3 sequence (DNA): TGTGCCAGCAGTTTTGGAGGGGCAATGAACACTGAAGCTTTCTTT. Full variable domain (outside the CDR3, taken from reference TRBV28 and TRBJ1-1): DVKVTQSSRYLVKRTGEKVFLECVQDMDHENMFWYRQDPGLGLRLIYFSYDVKMKEKGDIPEGYSVSREKKERFSLILESASTNQTSMYLCASSFGGAMNTEAFFGQGTRLTVV.